These 21 T cell receptor beta chains were all obtained from the same sample, sequenced in a study of T cells after yellow fever vaccination. In TCRdb, the 5' RACE reads were re-called with MiXCR into one record per CDR3 protein. The sample shows 300,000 or so distinct CDR3 sequences, roughly 8.3% of them seen only once. The source material was PBMCs, sampled 35 to 50 days after the first yellow fever vaccination. The receptor source for this set is a man aged 18 to 29 who received the YFV17D yellow fever vaccine.

This clonotype has only a few counts. The genes are TRBV7-2 and TRBJ2-5, with D possibly matching TRBD1 (6 bases). Trimming shortened V by 1 base and J by 2 bases, and 14 bases separated the two germline ends. The CDR3 consists of 16 residues. Germline CDR1 and CDR2: SGHTA and FQGNSA. The CDR3 DNA reads TGTGCCAGCAGCTTAGTTGACAGGCGTGTACAAGAGACCCAGTACTTC. Translating it yields CASSLVDRRVQETQYF.

The chain is built from TRBV20-1 and TRBJ2-3, with D unresolved. The germline gives CDR1 DFQATT, CDR2 SNEGSKA (reference sequence). The CDR3 totals 12 residues. The V and J ends lost 1 base and 7 bases respectively, with 9 bases between them. CDR3 in DNA: TGCAGTGCTAGAGTCGGGCTTAATACGCAGTATTTT. Translating it yields CSARVGLNTQYF.

This chain uses TRBV7-9 with TRBJ1-5; tentatively, D is TRBD1 (5 bases). The germline V and J ends were trimmed by 5 bases and 3 bases, with 11 bases remaining between them. Germline V gene lookup returns CDR1 SEHNR and CDR2 FQNEAQ (reference sequence). The CDR3 has 14 residues. In nucleotides, the CDR3 is TGTGCCAGCAGCCGTGGACAAAACAATCAGCCCCAGCATTTT. It translates to CASSRGQNNQPQHF.

V is TRBV27 and J is TRBJ2-5, with D tentatively TRBD1 (5 bases). The V end was cut by 3 bases, the J end by 9 bases, with 11 bases between. CDR1 and CDR2 (germline): MNHEY, SMNVEV (reference sequence). The CDR3 length is 12 residues. CDR3 protein: CASSFHTGPQYF. In DNA form, the CDR3 reads TGTGCCAGCAGTTTTCACACAGGCCCCCAGTACTTC.

The chain links TRBV21-1 to TRBJ2-3; TRBD2 reflects the table's D call only, with no check against the DNA. TRBV21-1 is listed as a pseudogene. The CDR3 totals 16 residues. The CDR3 spells CASSKVTAGCTDTQYF. In DNA form, the CDR3 reads TGTGCCAGCAGCAAAGTTACAGCGGGGTGCACAGATACGCAGTATTTT.

This chain links TRBV6-5 with TRBJ2-3, with D tentatively TRBD1 or TRBD2 (5 bases each). CDR1 is MNHEY and CDR2 is SVGAGI in the germline V gene. The CDR3 extends over 17 amino acids. Trimming pared 4 bases from V and 3 bases from J, leaving 20 bases between. Here the CDR3 reads CASSFFVGVVGTDTQYF. The CDR3 DNA reads TGTGCCAGCAGTTTCTTCGTGGGGGTGGTTGGGACAGATACGCAGTATTTT.

This clonotype was detected a few times. V usage is TRBV28 and J usage is TRBJ2-2, with 10 positions matching TRBD1. CDR3 length equals 15 residues. Germline V gene lookup returns CDR1 MDHEN and CDR2 SYDVKM. The V segment lost 7 bases and the J segment 4 bases; nucleotides outside the gene matches: 6. The DNA of the CDR3 is TGTGCCAGCATGAGGACAGGGGGTCCCACCGGGGAGCTGTTTTTT. It yields the protein CASMRTGGPTGELFF.

V and J are TRBV9 and TRBJ1-6, with TRBD1 matching over 8 bases. Germline V gives CDR1 SGDLS, CDR2 YYNGEE. The CDR3 runs 14 residues. The V and J ends lost 3 bases and 5 bases, in that order; junction bases with no gene match: 1. The CDR3 nucleotides are TGTGCCAGCAGCGCGGGACAGGATAATTCACCCCTCCACTTT. It yields the protein CASSAGQDNSPLHF.

The chain uses TRBV10-3 and TRBJ1-3, with 7 bases matching TRBD1. Germline CDR1 and CDR2: ENHRY and SYGVKD. V lost 4 bases, J lost 0 bases, and 0 bases stayed unmatched. The CDR3 consists of 14 residues. CDR3 sequence reads: CAISGDSSGNTIYF. For the CDR3, the DNA is TGTGCCATCAGTGGGGACAGCTCTGGAAACACCATATATTTT.

This clonotype occurred a few times. The chain employs TRBV6-5 and TRBJ2-7; D is perhaps TRBD1 (6 bases). V gave up 6 bases and J gave up 0 bases, with 15 bases separating them. The CDR3 spans 15 residues. Germline-derived CDR1 and CDR2 are MNHEY and SVGAGI. CDR3 sequence (DNA): TGTGCCAGCAGATATTCGGACAGCCTCTCCTACGAGCAGTACGTC. Translation: CASRYSDSLSYEQYV.

This clonotype came up a few times. This rearrangement joins TRBV24-1 to TRBJ2-6, with D maybe TRBD1 (5 bases). With 3 bases removed from V and 0 bases from J, the gap between germline ends came to 8 bases. There are 16 residues in the CDR3. Germline assignment: CDR1 KGHDR and CDR2 SFDVKD. The CDR3 loop reads CATSDPDSSGANVLTF. The CDR3, as DNA: TGTGCCACCAGTGATCCCGACAGCTCTGGGGCCAACGTCCTGACTTTC.

The chain carries TRBV28 and TRBJ2-7; TRBD1 matches at 10 bases. Per the germline V gene, CDR1 is MDHEN and CDR2 is SYDVKM. The trim removed 5 bases at V and 6 bases at J, leaving 7 bases unmatched. This CDR3 spans 14 amino acids. The CDR3 loop is CASSTPGQGGEQYV. The CDR3, as DNA: TGTGCCAGCAGTACCCCCGGACAGGGGGGCGAGCAGTACGTC.

V usage is TRBV4-3 and J usage is TRBJ2-2; D not certain. Trimming stripped 2 bases from V and 7 bases from J, with 8 bases between. The CDR3 totals 13 residues. CDR1 and CDR2 from the germline V gene are LGHNA and YSLEER. The CDR3 DNA reads TGCGCCAGCAGCCAATATAAGGACGGGGAGCTGTTTTTT. It encodes CASSQYKDGELFF.

This clonotype has just a few counts. The chain uses TRBV12-5 and TRBJ2-3; D not resolved. The V gene's germline CDR1 is LGHNT and CDR2 FRNRAP. The V gene lost 2 bases and the J gene lost 5 bases, with 8 bases spanning the gap. The CDR3 sequence is 13 residues long. The DNA of the CDR3 is TGTGCTAGTGGTTTGACCTCCTTAGATACGCAGTATTTT. Translating gives CASGLTSLDTQYF.

This clonotype was observed many times. The V gene is TRBV7-2, the J gene TRBJ2-7; D remains unclear. CDR1 SGHTA and CDR2 FQGNSA come from the germline V gene. The V end lost 0 bases, the J end lost 6 bases, and 15 bases lay between the germline ends. The CDR3 is made up of 15 amino acids. The CDR3 loop reads CASSLASNNLLEQYF. The CDR3 nucleotides are TGTGCCAGCAGCTTAGCTTCTAACAATTTGCTCGAGCAGTACTTC.

This clonotype was counted only a few times. The chain carries TRBV15 and TRBJ2-1; D may be TRBD1 (6 bases). V was clipped by 5 bases and J by 5 bases, with 13 bases between them. The CDR3 has 14 residues. Looked up from germline, CDR1 is LNHNV and CDR2 is YYDKDF (reference sequence). The CDR3 DNA is TGTGCCACCAGCGGAACAGGGTGGGACAATGAGCAGTTCTTC. As protein: CATSGTGWDNEQFF.

The chain has TRBV7-3 and TRBJ1-4, with D possibly TRBD1 on 6 matching bases. Trimming took off 5 bases at V and 6 bases at J, with 13 bases between the two ends. Germline V gene lookup returns CDR1 SGHTA and CDR2 FQGTGA. The CDR3 loop spans 14 amino acids. The chain's CDR3 is CASSRGGADEKLFF. The DNA of the CDR3 is TGTGCCAGCAGCCGGGGGGGGGCCGATGAAAAACTGTTTTTT.

The chain employs TRBV9 and TRBJ2-3; D may be TRBD1 (6 bases). V was trimmed by 0 bases and J by 6 bases, leaving 17 bases between them. Germline V gene sequence: CDR1 SGDLS, CDR2 YYNGEE. CDR3 size: 16 residues. CDR3 bases: TGTGCCAGCAGCGTAGACCCAACAGGGAGTGGGGATACGCAGTATTTT. This sequence encodes CASSVDPTGSGDTQYF.

This clonotype was counted a few times. DNA of the CDR3: TGTGCCTGGAGCGACGGGGCCGACAATCAGCCCCAGCATTTT. Translating it yields CAWSDGADNQPQHF. The chain recombines TRBV30 with TRBJ1-5; D possibly corresponds to TRBD1 (5 bases). The CDR3 consists of 14 residues. Trimming left V 3 bases short and J 3 bases short, with 12 bases between. Germline assignment: CDR1 GTSNPN and CDR2 SVGIG (reference sequence).

This clonotype has at least ten counts. V and J are TRBV5-1 and TRBJ2-1; 10 nucleotides line up with TRBD2. Trimming removed 4 bases from V and 0 bases from J; junction bases left unmatched: 7. This CDR3 spans 17 amino acids. Germline CDR1 is SGHRS and CDR2 is YFSETQ. The DNA for the CDR3 is TGCGCCAGCAGCGGTTCTAGCGGGGGAAGCTCCTACAATGAGCAGTTCTTC. It translates to CASSGSSGGSSYNEQFF.

This sequence joins TRBV20-1 and TRBJ1-1; a weak D match, TRBD1 (6 bases). This CDR3 has 13 residues. CDR1 and CDR2 (germline): DFQATT, SNEGSKA (reference sequence). Trimming shortened V by 2 bases and J by 4 bases, and 11 bases separated the two germline ends. In nucleotides, the CDR3 is TGCAGTGCTAGAAGGGTAGGGGGCACTGAAGCTTTCTTT. Protein sequence: CSARRVGGTEAFF.